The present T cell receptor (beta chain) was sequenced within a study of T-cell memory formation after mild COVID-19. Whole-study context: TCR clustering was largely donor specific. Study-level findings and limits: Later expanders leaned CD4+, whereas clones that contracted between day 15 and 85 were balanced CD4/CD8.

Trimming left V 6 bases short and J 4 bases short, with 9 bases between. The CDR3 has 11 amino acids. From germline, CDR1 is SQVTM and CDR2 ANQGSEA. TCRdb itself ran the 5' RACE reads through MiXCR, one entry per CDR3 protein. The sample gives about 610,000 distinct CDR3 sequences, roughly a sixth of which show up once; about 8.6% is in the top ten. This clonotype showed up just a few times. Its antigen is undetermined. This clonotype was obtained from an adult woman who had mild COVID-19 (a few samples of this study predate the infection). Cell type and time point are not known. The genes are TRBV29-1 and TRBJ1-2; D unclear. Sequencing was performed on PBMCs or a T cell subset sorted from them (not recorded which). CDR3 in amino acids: CSVGGSYGYTF. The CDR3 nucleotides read TGCAGCGTGGGAGGAAGCTATGGCTACACCTTC.